This paragraph reports one T cell receptor (beta chain). Its specific antigen is unknown. A much larger clone is a single base away; this may be a read error. The entry originates in a study of T cells in Graves' hyperthyroidism and ophthalmopathy (dated by TCRdb to about 2019). In terms of the full investigation: Peripheral blood was sampled at the time of initial diagnosis, prior to any treatment. In addition, the study compared T-cell repertoires in thyroid tissue and in blood from several Graves' hyperthyroidism patients. The paper describes TCR Vbeta CDR3 sequencing of 135 peripheral blood samples, made up of around 41 ophthalmopathy patients, approximately 73 hyperthyroidism patients and 17 progressor patients. Once sampling was done, hyperthyroidism patients were given methimazole at a starting dose of 30 mg daily, whereas ophthalmopathy patients were given high-dose intravenous methylprednisolone. For training and testing, the 100 or so patients in the discovery cohort were randomly divided in a 7:3 ratio. Prospective prediction of ophthalmopathy was tested in an independent validation cohort of about 19 hyperthyroidism patients and some 17 patients who later progressed to ophthalmopathy. A discovery cohort of roughly 96 patients, approximately 45 with Graves' ophthalmopathy and 57 with stable Graves' hyperthyroidism, was used to find distinguishing TCR V-J signatures.

The investigation overall reported the following: In validation, the model predicted progression to ophthalmopathy a median of roughly 6.5 months before onset, with roughly 70% sensitivity and 72.22% specificity. A 13 V-J signature model separated ophthalmopathy from stable hyperthyroidism, with nearly 90% sensitivity and roughly 81% specificity in cross-validation and 80%/75% in testing. Most expanded thyroid clonotypes (frequency above 0.001) were also detected in blood, suggesting blood repertoires may reflect thyroid immune responses. Sample size was not statistically predetermined, and blinding of investigators to group allocation was not performed.

The TCR beta CDR3 regions were amplified from the RNA transcripts. A first-round RT-PCR of the TCR CDR3 used the HTBI primer set with the Qiagen OneStep RT-PCR kit. Libraries were constructed in a second round of multiplex PCR, after which size selection and purification were performed. Libraries were sequenced paired-end with 100 bp reads on an Illumina HiSeq2000. As for the original processing: SOAPnuke was used to process the raw data, removing reads that contained adapters or uncalled bases, had a mean Phred below 15, or lacked an exact match to the constant primer or identifier. High-quality paired reads were merged with COPE v1.2.5, and unique nucleotide sequences were defined as clonotypes. Clonotypes were aligned to IMGT TRBV, TRBD and TRBJ reference segments using MiTCR v1.1. The analysis included only V-J combinations with a frequency above 0.0001, which together covered roughly 99% of the repertoires. A TCS score was defined as the ratio of F50 (clonal expansion) to E x V (chaos), with BLOSUM62-based TCRdist applied between CDR3 peptides within each V-J. Welch's t-statistics and random forest reduced fewer than 550 V-J features to 13, which were used in a naive Bayes classifier (R e1071). TCRdb itself trimmed the public reads at Q25 with fastp, ran MiXCR and retained productive beta chains. Every distinct CDR3 protein forms one entry, paired with its most common genes and DNA. TCRdb, rather than the study authors, made the V and J calls. The sample has roughly 700,000 distinct CDR3 sequences on record, approximately 15% of them singletons. Clones ranked in the top ten supply roughly a sixth of the sample.

A patient counted as having stable Graves' hyperthyroidism if no progression to ophthalmopathy occurred over 18 months of follow-up. Hyperthyroidism patients were newly diagnosed, had a disease duration of under 2 months, and were aged 18 to 65 years. Patients with uncontrolled infections, other autoimmune diseases, pregnancy or lactation were excluded. Clinical symptoms, serum thyroxine and TRAb, thyroid ultrasound, and orbital computed tomography formed the basis for the diagnoses. Ficoll-Paque density gradient centrifugation was used to isolate PBMCs from 10 ml of fresh peripheral blood. Total RNA was extracted with Trizol reagent, and quality was checked on an Agilent 2100 Bioanalyzer. The receptor comes from a middle-aged man with Graves' hyperthyroidism. Sequencing was performed on blood.

The CDR3 region reads CASSGLAGGRERFF. The DNA sequence is as follows: TGTGCCAGCAGCGGACTAGCGGGAGGGCGCGAGCGGTTCTTC. The rearranged chain carries TRBV12-3 or TRBV12-4 and TRBJ2-7, with 15 bases in between that match TRBD2. The CDR3 starts with the cysteine, ends with the phenylalanine, and has 14 residues. The entry retains the CDR3 DNA only, 42 bases that are in frame from base 1.